The clone carrying this T cell receptor beta chain appeared a few times. This sample was included in a study of blood T cell repertoires in COVID-19. Clones were read by immunoSEQ multiplex PCR, and TCRdb kept only the in-frame ones, dropping some. The sample lists around 250,000 clones, 80% to 90% occurring once. The CDR3 is made up of 14 amino acids. Trimming pared 5 bases from V and 5 bases from J, leaving 15 bases between. Germline-derived CDR1 and CDR2 are SEHNR and FQNEAQ (reference sequence). This TCR derives from a woman aged 50 to 60 who had recovered from COVID-19. The chain joins TRBV7-9 to TRBJ1-2; D is possibly TRBD1 (6 bases). Sequenced input: PBMCs or T cells enriched from blood (not recorded which). The CDR3 DNA follows: TGTGCCAGCAGCATCAGGACAGTCACGTATGGCTACACCTTC. It translates to CASSIRTVTYGYTF.